A single sample gave rise to the 9 T cell receptor beta chains below, sequenced in a study of cytomegalovirus exposure and HLA in healthy donors. The PCR used 60 Vbeta and 13 Jbeta primers. The table came from immunoSEQ multiplex PCR; TCRdb's copy has only in-frame clones and leaves some out. This table has 90,000 to 130,000 clones, around 80% appearing once. Sequencing was performed on PBMCs. The receptors stem from a man aged 30-40 years in good health and CMV-seropositive.

This clone has only one observation. V and J are TRBV7-6 and TRBJ1-1; D may be TRBD1 (5 bases). The germline gives CDR1 SGHVS, CDR2 FNYEAQ. This CDR3 is built from 14 residues. V was clipped by 5 bases and J by 3 bases, with 13 bases between them. Here the CDR3 DNA reads TGTGCCAGCAGCCATGAACCGGGGGACACTGAAGCTTTCTTT. Amino acid sequence: CASSHEPGDTEAFF. Full variable domain (rest looked up from reference TRBV7-6 and TRBJ1-1): GAGVSQSPRYKVTKRGQDVALRCDPISGHVSLYWYRQALGQGPEFLTYFNYEAQQDKSGLPNDRFSAERPEGSISTLTIQRTEQRDSAMYRCASSHEPGDTEAFFGQGTRLTVV.

The rearrangement links TRBV5-1 to TRBJ2-1; D ambiguous. CDR3 length: 14 amino acids. From germline, CDR1 is SGHRS and CDR2 YFSETQ. Trimming left V 0 bases short and J 2 bases short, with 6 bases between. The CDR3 bases are TGCGCCAGCAGCTTGGCTCCGGCCTACAATGAGCAGTTCTTC. Translated, it gives CASSLAPAYNEQFF.

This chain uses TRBV30 with TRBJ1-4; D uncertain. Trimming took 5 bases from V and 5 from J, leaving 9 bases between them. The CDR3 covers 12 residues. Germline V CDR1 and CDR2: GTSNPN, SVGIG (reference sequence). The CDR3 reads CAWEEENEKLFF. The CDR3 region has the DNA TGTGCCTGGGAGGAGGAAAATGAAAAACTGTTTTTT.

V usage is TRBV5-1 and J usage is TRBJ1-3; TRBD1 is a possible D gene (5 bases). V lost 3 bases and J 1 base, leaving 11 bases between the germline ends. Germline CDR1 and CDR2: SGHRS and YFSETQ. The CDR3 consists of 15 residues. The CDR3 region has the DNA TGCGCCAGCAGCTCAGGAGGGGAGTCTGGAAACACCATATATTTT. Protein product: CASSSGGESGNTIYF.

The chain combines TRBV7-2 with TRBJ1-1, with 10 bases lining up with TRBD1. This CDR3 contains 14 residues. Germline V lookup: CDR1 SGHTA, CDR2 FQGNSA. The junction had 4 bases not matched to a gene; V was cut back by 4 bases and J by 5 bases. CDR3 in DNA: TGTGCCAGCAGCTGGGGACAGGGGAGGACTGAAGCTTTCTTT. Translated: CASSWGQGRTEAFF.

The rearrangement joins TRBV5-1 to TRBJ1-3; D is possibly TRBD1 (6 bases). The V end was cut by 1 base, the J end by 2 bases, with 13 bases between. This CDR3 is built from 16 residues. Germline assignment: CDR1 SGHRS and CDR2 YFSETQ. The DNA of the CDR3 is TGCGCCAGCAGCTTGTCACCGCAGGGGACTGGAAACACCATATATTTT. This sequence encodes CASSLSPQGTGNTIYF.

V gene TRBV5-5 combines with J gene TRBJ2-7; 8 nucleotides align to TRBD2. CDR3 length equals 16 residues. V lost 0 bases to trimming and J lost 5 bases; unmatched junction nucleotides: 10. Germline V CDR1 and CDR2: SGHKS, YYEKEE (reference sequence). The CDR3 DNA sequence: TGTGCCAGCAGCTTGGTCGGGGGGGGGACGGCCGACGAGCAGTACGTC. Its translation is CASSLVGGGTADEQYV.

This chain joins TRBV6-5 and TRBJ1-5; unclear D gene. CDR1 MNHEY and CDR2 SVGAGI come from the germline V gene. Trimming took off 2 bases at V and 6 bases at J, with 8 bases between the two ends. The CDR3 consists of 13 residues. The CDR3 DNA is TGTGCCAGCAGTTACGGGTGGAGTCAGCCCCAGCATTTT. Protein: CASSYGWSQPQHF.

The rearrangement uses TRBV27 and TRBJ1-1; D uncertain. The V and J ends lost 2 bases and 7 bases respectively, with 17 bases between them. This CDR3 comprises 15 residues. Germline values: CDR1 MNHEY, CDR2 SMNVEV (reference sequence). The CDR3, as DNA: TGTGCCAGCAGTTTAGGCGGCACCTCGGCCCATGAAGCTTTCTTT. Translation gives CASSLGGTSAHEAFF.